One sample yielded the 16 T cell receptor beta chains listed below, sequenced in a study of T cells in Graves' hyperthyroidism and ophthalmopathy. TCR beta CDR3 regions were amplified from RNA transcripts. The HTBI primer set served for first-round RT-PCR of the TCR CDR3. TCRdb redid the calling of the multiplex PCR reads with MiXCR, one entry per CDR3 protein. The data show almost 600,000 distinct CDR3 sequences, with under 60% seen just once and about 8.3% held by the top ten. Input material: peripheral blood or thyroid tissue (not recorded which). These receptor sequences come from a young woman with Graves' hyperthyroidism.

The table lists this clonotype with a few counts. CDR3 in DNA: TGTGCCAGCAGTTCCCTGCGGGGGGCGCCCGGGGAGCTGTTTTTT. Its protein product is CASSSLRGAPGELFF. The rearrangement joins TRBV14 to TRBJ2-2; 8 bases map to TRBD2. The germline CDR1 and CDR2 sequences are SGHDN and FVKESK. This CDR3 has 15 residues. The V segment lost 6 bases and the J segment 6 bases; nucleotides outside the gene matches: 9.

This clonotype was observed a single time. The chain recombines TRBV29-1 with TRBJ1-6; TRBD1 matches at 8 bases. The CDR3 length is 13 residues. Looked up from germline, CDR1 is SQVTM and CDR2 is ANQGSEA. J lost 10 bases, V lost 4 bases, and 6 bases had no gene match. The DNA of the CDR3 is TGCAGCGTTGTCCCGGGACAGGCCTCACCCCTCCACTTT. Translated: CSVVPGQASPLHF.

This clonotype was observed many times. This chain uses TRBV7-9 with TRBJ1-4, with D uncertain. This CDR3 comprises 15 residues. The germline V and J ends were trimmed by 1 base and 6 bases, with 12 bases remaining between them. Germline lookup yields CDR1 SEHNR and CDR2 FQNEAQ (reference sequence). CDR3 protein: CASSLVLQRDEKLFF. The CDR3 bases are TGTGCCAGCAGCTTAGTATTGCAAAGGGATGAAAAACTGTTTTTT. Combining the CDR3 with reference TRBV7-9 and TRBJ1-4 gives the whole variable domain DTGVSQNPRHKITKRGQNVTFRCDPISEHNRLYWYRQTLGQGPEFLTYFQNEAQLEKSRLLSDRFSAERPKGSFSTLEIQRTEQGDSAMYLCASSLVLQRDEKLFFGSGTQLSVL.

The genes are TRBV2 and TRBJ2-6, with 11 bases lining up with TRBD2. V shed 5 bases, J shed 3 bases, and the junction held 18 bases outside the gene matches. Germline assignment: CDR1 SNHLY and CDR2 FYNNEI. This CDR3 is built from 21 residues. The CDR3 sequence is CASSLTLPGLAAVSGANVLTF. CDR3 coding DNA: TGTGCCAGCAGTCTAACTCTCCCGGGACTAGCGGCAGTAAGTGGGGCCAACGTCCTGACTTTC.

The chain uses TRBV5-1 and TRBJ2-7; 16 bases fit TRBD2. This CDR3 region has 16 residues. Looked up from germline, CDR1 is SGHRS and CDR2 is YFSETQ. The ends lost 4 bases at V and 6 bases at J; junction bases unmatched: 7. The CDR3 DNA reads TGCGCCAGCAGCGGGACTAGCGGGAGGGTTGTGTTCGAGCAGTACTTC. Translating gives CASSGTSGRVVFEQYF.

This clonotype occurred many times. This CDR3 reads CSAQTGTSGKFYEQYF. CDR3 nucleotide sequence: TGCAGTGCTCAAACCGGGACTAGCGGGAAATTCTACGAGCAGTACTTC. This chain links TRBV20-1 with TRBJ2-7, with 13 bases identical to TRBD2. With 5 bases clipped from V and 3 bases from J, the junction kept 10 bases outside the gene matches. Per the germline V gene, CDR1 is DFQATT and CDR2 is SNEGSKA (reference sequence). The CDR3 runs to 16 residues.

Notes on this clonotype: This may be a read error, as it is one base from a much larger clone. V and J are TRBV20-1 and TRBJ2-2, with D uncertain. The length of the CDR3 is 13 residues. Germline CDR1 is DFQATT and CDR2 is SNEGSKA (reference sequence). V lost 0 bases and J 5 bases, leaving 7 bases between the germline ends. The DNA for the CDR3 is TGCAGTGCTAGAGATCCGAGAACCGGGGAGCTGTTTTTT. Its translation: CSARDPRTGELFF.

This clonotype was detected many times. CDR3 in DNA: TGTGCCAGCAGTGGGACAGGTACCTACGAGCAGTACTTC. This gives the protein CASSGTGTYEQYF. This chain links TRBV6-6 with TRBJ2-7; TRBD1 aligns across 8 bases. CDR1 is MNHNY and CDR2 is SVGAGI in the germline V gene (reference sequence). The CDR3 loop spans 13 amino acids. Losses at the gene ends were 5 bases for V and 2 bases for J; bases not matched to a gene: 2.

The chain carries TRBV11-2 and TRBJ2-6; D is undetermined. The V gene's germline CDR1 is SGHAT and CDR2 FQNNGV. Trimming cost V 3 bases and J 0 bases, with 9 bases left between them. This CDR3 has 16 amino acids. The CDR3 DNA follows: TGTGCCAGCAGCTTGGTAGCCATCTCTGGGGCCAACGTCCTGACTTTC. Its protein is CASSLVAISGANVLTF.

This clonotype was detected only a few times. The chain is built from TRBV7-6 and TRBJ2-7; a weak D match, TRBD2 (5 bases). CDR3 length equals 15 residues. Germline CDR1 reads SGHVS; CDR2 reads FNYEAQ. V dropped 0 bases and J dropped 4 bases, with 13 bases sitting between them. CDR3 DNA: TGTGCCAGCAGCTTAGCGGTCGGAGGTCCGTACGAGCAGTACTTC. This codes for CASSLAVGGPYEQYF.

The chain couples TRBV20-1 to TRBJ1-5; D remains unclear. V was shortened by 5 bases and J by 0 bases, with 8 bases between the two germline ends. Germline CDR1 DFQATT, CDR2 SNEGSKA (reference sequence). This CDR3 has 13 amino acids. The CDR3 DNA follows: TGCAGTGCTTCAGCTGGTAGCAATCAGCCCCAGCATTTT. Amino acids: CSASAGSNQPQHF.

The chain has TRBV29-1 and TRBJ2-7; TRBD2 matches at 11 bases. Per the germline V gene, CDR1 is SQVTM and CDR2 is ANQGSEA. The CDR3 sequence is 16 residues long. V shed 6 bases and J 2 bases; nucleotides not matched to a gene: 12. The CDR3 coding sequence is TGCAGCGTGAGTGGGCTAGCGGGAGGATCGGCCTACGAGCAGTACTTC. Residues: CSVSGLAGGSAYEQYF.

With regard to this clonotype: At one of its ends the junction is not consistent with the germline gene, which may arise from a read error. V is TRBV12-3 or TRBV12-4 and J is TRBJ2-7; 14 bases fit TRBD2. The CDR3 length is 14 residues. DNA for the CDR3: TGTGCCAGCAGAGGTATCGAGGGACTAGCGGGAGTGGGATTC. This translates into CASRGIEGLAGVGF.

A remark on this clonotype: A much larger clone differs by one base, so this may be a read error. The rearrangement links TRBV7-2 to TRBJ1-1, with D perhaps TRBD1 (6 bases). CDR1 and CDR2 from the germline V gene are SGHTA and FQGNSA. CDR3 length: 16 residues. For the CDR3, the DNA is TGTGCCAGCAGCTTGGGTCGGGGGGCGGGGAGCACTGGAGCTTTCTTT. Encoded protein: CASSLGRGAGSTGAFF.

This clonotype has at least ten counts. The rearrangement links TRBV14 to TRBJ1-3, with D unclear. Germline V gene data show CDR1 as SGHDN and CDR2 as FVKESK. The CDR3 totals 12 residues. V shed 3 bases and J shed 0 bases, with 0 bases lying between them. In DNA form, the CDR3 reads TGTGCCAGCAGCCACTCTGGAAACACCATATATTTT. Amino acid sequence: CASSHSGNTIYF.

This clonotype was seen just once. The genes are TRBV11-2 and TRBJ2-3; 9 nucleotides match TRBD2. The CDR3 extends over 16 amino acids. With V trimmed by 4 bases and J by 6 bases, 11 bases remained unmatched. Germline-derived CDR1 and CDR2 are SGHAT and FQNNGV. The CDR3 region is CASSWTGGREWDTQYF. CDR3 nucleotide sequence: TGTGCCAGCAGCTGGACTGGCGGGAGGGAGTGGGATACGCAGTATTTT.